Listed below are T cell receptor beta chains from one sample, sequenced in a study of blood T cells in healthy people across ages. TCRdb passed the 5' RACE reads through MiXCR, listing each CDR3 protein once. The sample holds 1.5 million to 1.8 million distinct CDR3 sequences, approximately 42% seen once. The material sequenced was blood. These receptors were obtained from a woman aged 18-29 years in good health. Both conserved end residues are part of each CDR3. The D gene is left open where the match is weak. Clone sizes are given selectively: once, few, many, or a class where the clone is expanded.

V gene	D gene	J gene	clone size	CDR3 DNA	CDR3 protein
TRBV10-3	NA	TRBJ2-1	many	TGTGCCATCAGTGAGACGGCAGGGGAGTACAATGAGCAGTTCTTC	CAISETAGEYNEQFF
TRBV7-2	NA	TRBJ2-3	many	TGTGCCAGCAGTCTGGAGAGAACTAGCACAGATACGCAGTATTTT	CASSLERTSTDTQYF
TRBV12-3/TRBV12-4	NA	TRBJ1-1	few	TGTGCCAGCAGTTTTGGGGCCGGGGGAGGGAACACTGAAGCTTTCTTT	CASSFGAGGGNTEAFF
TRBV29-1	NA	TRBJ2-7	NA	TGCAGCGGGGGACGGCGGAGCTCCTACAATGAGCAGTACTTC	CSGGRRSSYNEQYF
TRBV7-3	NA	TRBJ1-2	NA	TGTGCCAGCAGCTTAAACGGGGGACGTGGCTACACCTTC	CASSLNGGRGYTF
TRBV2	TRBD1	TRBJ1-2	NA	TGTGCCAGCAGTGAAGCGGGGACAGGGCGCTATGGCTACACCTTC	CASSEAGTGRYGYTF
TRBV7-2	TRBD2	TRBJ2-3	few	TGTGCCAGCAGCGACCCCTTCCGCGGGAGGACAGATACGCAGTATTTT	CASSDPFRGRTDTQYF
TRBV29-1	NA	TRBJ2-6	NA	TGCAGCGTTGTGAGATTTGGGGCCAACGTCCTGACTTTC	CSVVRFGANVLTF
TRBV29-1	NA	TRBJ1-2	NA	TGCAGCGTTGGGGGGGGCGAAGGTGGCTACACCTTC	CSVGGGEGGYTF
TRBV18	TRBD1	TRBJ1-2	NA	TGTGCCAGCTCACCCCTGACAGGGATCGGCTACACCTTC	CASSPLTGIGYTF
TRBV5-1	TRBD2	TRBJ2-3	few	TGCGCCAGCAGCTTGGACCCTCTAGCGGGAGGAGCAGATGCGCAGTATTTT	CASSLDPLAGGADAQYF
TRBV7-9	NA	TRBJ2-7	NA	TGTGCCAGCAGCACGGGGTGGACCGAGACCTACGAGCAGTACTTC	CASSTGWTETYEQYF
TRBV29-1	NA	TRBJ1-4	NA	TGCAGCGTTGGGCCCCTGGGTAATGAAAAACTGTTTTTT	CSVGPLGNEKLFF